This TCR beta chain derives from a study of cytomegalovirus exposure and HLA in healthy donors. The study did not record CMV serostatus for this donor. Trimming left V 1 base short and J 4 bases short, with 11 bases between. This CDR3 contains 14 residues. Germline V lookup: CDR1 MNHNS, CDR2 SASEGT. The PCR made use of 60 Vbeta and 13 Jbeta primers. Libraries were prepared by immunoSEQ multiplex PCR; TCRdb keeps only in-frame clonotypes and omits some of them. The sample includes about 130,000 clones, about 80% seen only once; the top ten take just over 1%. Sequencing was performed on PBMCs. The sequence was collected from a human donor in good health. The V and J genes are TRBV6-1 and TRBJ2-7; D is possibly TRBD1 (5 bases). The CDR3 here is CASSEGGRIYEQYF. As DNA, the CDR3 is TGTGCCAGCAGTGAAGGGGGCAGGATTTACGAGCAGTACTTC.